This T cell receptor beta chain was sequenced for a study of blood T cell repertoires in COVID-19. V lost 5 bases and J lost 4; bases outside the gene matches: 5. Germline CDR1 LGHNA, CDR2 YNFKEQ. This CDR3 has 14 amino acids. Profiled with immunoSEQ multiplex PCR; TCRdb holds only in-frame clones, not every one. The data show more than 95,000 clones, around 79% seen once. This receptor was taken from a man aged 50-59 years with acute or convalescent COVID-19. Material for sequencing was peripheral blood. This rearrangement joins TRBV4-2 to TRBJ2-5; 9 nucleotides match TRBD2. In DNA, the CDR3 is TGTGCCAGCAGCGAGAAGCGGGGGGCAGAGACCCAGTACTTC. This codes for CASSEKRGAETQYF.